These 11 T cell receptor beta chains were sequenced from one sample in a study of blood T cell repertoires in COVID-19. Only in-frame clones appear in the TCRdb table, and some are missing; sequencing was by immunoSEQ multiplex PCR. The sample carries 310,000 or so clones, 89% recorded once. The sequencing sample was made of PBMCs or T cells enriched from blood (not recorded which). The receptors here all came from a woman aged 40 to 50 who had recovered from COVID-19.

This chain links TRBV7-8 with TRBJ1-1; tentative D call: TRBD1 (6 bases). With 5 bases removed from V and 1 base from J, the gap between germline ends came to 17 bases. The germline V gene has CDR1 SGHVS and CDR2 FQNEAQ. The CDR3 sequence is 16 residues long. CDR3 amino acids: CASSRGGGAKNTEAFF. Here the CDR3 DNA reads TGTGCCAGCAGCCGCGGCGGGGGCGCGAAGAACACTGAAGCTTTCTTT.

The chain has TRBV7-2 and TRBJ2-3; TRBD2 aligns across 12 bases. The CDR3 is 16 amino acids. Trimming removed 4 bases from V and 7 bases from J; junction bases left unmatched: 9. CDR1 SGHTA and CDR2 FQGNSA come from the germline V gene. CDR3 region: CASSSLTSGSPYTQYF. The CDR3 DNA reads TGTGCCAGCAGCTCATTGACTAGCGGGAGTCCGTATACGCAGTATTTT.

CDR3 residues: CASSSRGDQHF. CDR3 coding DNA: TGTGCCAGCAGCTCACGCGGGGACCAGCATTTT. V and J are TRBV7-8 and TRBJ1-5; D is undetermined. CDR1 is SGHVS, CDR2 FQNEAQ, per germline. This CDR3 region has 11 residues. V lost 4 bases and J 12 bases, leaving 10 bases between the germline ends.

Details on this clone: The sample holds other DNA sequences that translate to the same CDR3. This chain links TRBV2 with TRBJ2-7; 8 nucleotides match TRBD1. Trimming at V came to 3 bases and at J to 0 bases, leaving 1 base not matched to a gene. The CDR3 loop spans 14 amino acids. Germline loops: CDR1 SNHLY, CDR2 FYNNEI. The CDR3 nucleotides are TGTGCCAGCAGTGAGACAGGGGCCTCCTACGAGCAGTACTTC. It encodes CASSETGASYEQYF.

The V and J genes are TRBV7-3 and TRBJ2-7; the match to TRBD2 covers 8 bases. The germline V gene has CDR1 SGHTA and CDR2 FQGTGA. V lost 2 bases, J lost 0 bases, and 3 bases stayed unmatched. CDR3 length: 15 amino acids. The CDR3 coding sequence is TGTGCCAGCAGCTTAGGGCTAGCGGGCTCCTACGAGCAGTACTTC. Its translation is CASSLGLAGSYEQYF. Full variable domain (remainder filled in from reference TRBV7-3 and TRBJ2-7): GAGVSQTPSNKVTEKGKYVELRCDPISGHTALYWYRQSLGQGPEFLIYFQGTGAADDSGLPNDRFFAVRPEGSVSTLKIQRTERGDSAVYLCASSLGLAGSYEQYFGPGTRLTVT.

The rearrangement uses TRBV4-3 and TRBJ1-3, with D perhaps TRBD1 (6 bases). The CDR3 has 16 residues. Germline CDR1 is LGHNA and CDR2 is YSLEER. V lost 4 bases and J lost 4, with 17 bases in between. The DNA for the CDR3 is TGCGCCAGCAGCCCCATGACCGGACAGCCAGGAAACACCATATATTTT. It yields the protein CASSPMTGQPGNTIYF.

This chain uses TRBV19 with TRBJ2-7; 7 nucleotides agree with TRBD2. Germline V gene lookup returns CDR1 LNHDA and CDR2 SQIVND (reference sequence). This CDR3 is 14 amino acids long. The V gene end was trimmed by 6 bases and the J gene end by 0 bases; junction bases not matched to a gene: 5. CDR3 sequence (DNA): TGTGCCAGTAGCACACTAGCGAGCTCCTACGAGCAGTACTTC. The encoded protein is CASSTLASSYEQYF. The complete variable domain, with remaining parts taken from reference TRBV19 and TRBJ2-7, reads DGGITQSPKYLFRKEGQNVTLSCEQNLNHDAMYWYRQDPGQGLRLIYYSQIVNDFQKGDIAEGYSVSREKKESFPLTVTSAQKNPTAFYLCASSTLASSYEQYFGPGTRLTVT.

The chain recombines TRBV6-5 with TRBJ1-1, with D unresolved. V was cut by 0 bases and J by 4 bases, with 15 bases left in between. Germline CDR1 is MNHEY and CDR2 is SVGAGI. The CDR3 loop spans 16 amino acids. This chain's CDR3 is CASSYSGRAMSTEAFF. The CDR3 DNA reads TGTGCCAGCAGTTACTCAGGGAGGGCCATGAGCACTGAAGCTTTCTTT.

This chain joins TRBV2 and TRBJ1-1, with 7 bases identical to TRBD1. This CDR3 has 12 amino acids. In germline, CDR1 is SNHLY, CDR2 FYNNEI. Germline trimming cut 3 bases from V and 7 bases from J; bases unmatched to any gene: 2. CDR3 nucleotides: TGTGCCAGCAGTGATTGGACAGGTGAAGCTTTCTTT. This translates into CASSDWTGEAFF.

The CDR3 here is CSVGAMDYSGVGANVLTF. CDR3 nucleotides: TGCAGCGTTGGGGCAATGGACTATTCTGGAGTTGGGGCCAACGTCCTGACTTTC. This chain joins TRBV29-1 and TRBJ2-6, with D perhaps TRBD2 (6 bases). V lost 4 bases and J 3 bases, leaving 22 bases between the germline ends. Germline V gene lookup returns CDR1 SQVTM and CDR2 ANQGSEA. This CDR3 region has 18 residues.

The chain links TRBV11-1 to TRBJ1-2; 7 nucleotides agree with TRBD1. Germline V gives CDR1 SGHAT, CDR2 FQDESV (reference sequence). V shed 5 bases, J shed 3 bases, and the junction held 6 bases outside the gene matches. The CDR3 loop spans 14 amino acids. CDR3 region: CASSHNRGDYGYTF. DNA for the CDR3: TGTGCCAGCAGCCACAACAGGGGCGACTATGGCTACACCTTC. Full variable domain (remainder filled in from reference TRBV11-1 and TRBJ1-2): EAEVAQSPRYKITEKSQAVAFWCDPISGHATLYWYRQILGQGPELLVQFQDESVVDDSQLPKDRFSAERLKGVDSTLKIQPAELGDSAMYLCASSHNRGDYGYTFGSGTRLTVV.